The T cell receptor beta chain under discussion was sequenced for a study of cytomegalovirus exposure and HLA in healthy donors (dated by TCRdb to the late 2010s). Concerning the study at large: According to an earlier analysis of 587 of the donors, some 180 million T cells yielded over 90 million unique TCR beta sequences and about 280 Gb of sequence data. An early release that covered more than 550 HLA-typed donors contained about 300 gigabases of sequencing data and 75 million to 100 million unique TCR sequences. Of the roughly 400 genotyped donors, approximately 83% fell in the genetic ancestry cluster associated with self-reported Caucasian donors. The study was designed to test whether signatures of past pathogen exposure could be identified by cataloging public T cell receptors. The study used immunosequencing to profile the T cell repertoires of approximately 650 subjects and linked those repertoires to cytomegalovirus serostatus. Along with the approximately 650-subject first cohort, a separate validation cohort of over a hundred different subjects was used. The study combined high-throughput TCR immunosequencing, statistical association of individual TCRs with disease status, and machine learning to predict cytomegalovirus infection status. A later analysis re-examined previously published TCR beta repertoires from roughly 720 donors and added high-resolution HLA genotyping to investigate patterns of TCR occurrence. Rather than drawing on any new phenotypic data, the later analysis identified candidate immune exposures from TCR beta sequences and the way those sequences occurred across donors. In an earlier analysis of around 540 of the donors, high-throughput TCR beta sequencing was used to judge whether each TCR beta V gene segment behaved as functional or pseudogenic. Donor age, sex, ethnicity and CMV serostatus were compiled alongside the repertoire data. In a later genetic analysis, genome-wide SNP genotypes for about three fifths of the 666 donors were used, and that subset was treated as a discovery cohort. All discovery cohort repertoires had been generated using a single sequencing platform. Both class I and class II loci were covered by HLA typing, at four-digit resolution. The number of typed donors differed by locus: about 620-630 for A, B, C, DRB1 and DQB1; 500 to 550 for DQA1; 606 for DPA1; and around 450 for DPB1. Four to six DR-DQ haplotypes were handled as single units for association and clustering, since linkage in the cohort was strong. Among some 410 genotyped donors of the cohort, an average of roughly 230,000 unique TCR beta nucleotide sequences was sequenced per donor, of which 15% to 20% were non-productive. The paper as a whole reports these results and caveats: Strong co-occurrence of HLA alleles, especially DR and DQ, made assigning TCR associations to individual alleles difficult. Compared with equally common non-associated chains, HLA-associated TCR beta chains in a later analysis were more clonally expanded and had lower generation probabilities. The classifier was reported to diagnose cytomegalovirus status with high specificity and sensitivity in both the original and validation cohorts. An association between a missense DCLRE1C variant and V-gene and J-gene trimming of TCR beta chains was found in a later genetic analysis and replicated in an independent cohort. Most TCR sequences were observed very rarely across donors, whereas some public TCRs were present in many individuals. Only TCR beta chains were sequenced in this cohort, and the absence of alpha or paired-chain data limited detectable features. Because HLA typing was unavailable for some donors at each locus, only the typed subset was used in association tests. In a later genetic analysis, fewer N-insertions in productive TCRs were reported among donors in an Asian-associated ancestry cluster than the roughly 700-donor mean. A group of highly shared sequence variants was considered likely to be a technical artifact of the sequencing pipeline. Because counts were too low, seventeen rarely observed V segments, including chromosome 9 orphons, were excluded from the earlier analysis of around 640 of the donors. Linkage disequilibrium might explain the correlated functional status among segregating V segments, but an unknown experimental factor could not be excluded. A later analysis reported that several top co-occurrence clusters appeared linked to parvovirus B19, influenza, CMV and Epstein-Barr virus. Some IMGT-functional V segments, including TRBV6-2 and TRBV6-3, could not be told apart with the 87-base-pair reads, so those segments were excluded. At a false discovery rate of 0.05, a later analysis linked 15,000 to 20,000 TCR beta sequences to specific HLA alleles. Sequencing depth was assumed to be roughly uniform across donors in the presence/absence analyses, though that assumption may not hold. According to a later analysis, TCR association rates differed among HLA loci, with DRB1 alleles showing the most associated TCRs and HLA-C alleles showing the fewest. The authors suggested that the approach could potentially be generalized to other disease states and immunological phenotypes. The only immune exposure information available for the cohort was CMV serostatus. In an earlier analysis of several hundred of the donors, most TCR beta V segments were observed in productive rearrangements about 87% or about 30% of the time, broadly matching IMGT annotations. In a later analysis, most CMV-associated TCR beta chains were found to appear HLA-restricted, with HLA associations seemingly driven largely by CMV exposure. In vitro tests confirmed that a few of the cytomegalovirus-associated TCR beta chains recognize cytomegalovirus antigens. The study listed over 150 TCR beta chains as associated with cytomegalovirus. A further reported finding was that TCR beta sequences accurately predicted the HLA-A and HLA-B alleles for most subjects in the first cohort.

The CDR3 runs 15 residues from the cysteine to the phenylalanine. The retained sequence is limited to the CDR3, 45 bases, with the frame set at the first base. V gives up 7 bases and J gives up 4 bases, and the segment between their germline ends measures 17 bases. CDR1 and CDR2 were assigned from the germline V gene as SGHVS and FQNEAQ. The cohort was made up of about 670 healthy bone marrow donors. At the time of sampling, every cohort member was nominally healthy, though immune exposures that went unrecorded were likely present. The donor was CMV seronegative and belonged to the group of 350 to 400 seronegative cohort members. A peripheral blood sample was collected from each donor, and TCR beta sequencing was performed on peripheral blood mononuclear cells. The Qiagen DNeasy Blood Extraction Kit was used to extract genomic DNA from the blood cell samples. Library creation used the immunoSEQ multiplex PCR assay. For the multiplex PCR, a mixture combining 60 forward primers for TCR Vbeta segments and 13 reverse primers for TCR Jbeta segments was used. The CDR3 region of rearranged TCR beta genes was amplified from genomic DNA with a multiplex PCR assay. The Illumina HiSeq System was used to sequence the amplified TCR beta libraries as 87-base-pair reads. Per the authors' processing: A later analysis counted approximately 74 million unique TCR beta chains across the 666 repertoires, and around 9.9 million of these chains were shared by at least two donors. Raw reads were error-corrected and collapsed into unique sequences with a nearest-neighbor algorithm that merged closely related sequences to remove PCR and sequencing errors. CDR3 sequences were aligned to IMGT reference sequences to assign V, D and J gene segments. For a sequence to be retained, a match of at least six nucleotides was required to both a V gene segment and a J gene segment. Rearrangements were classified as productive when the CDR3 lacked stop codons and remained in frame with V and J, and all other rearrangements were classified as non-productive. CDR3 was defined according to IMGT convention as the region running from the second conserved V-encoded cysteine to the conserved J-encoded phenylalanine. The earlier analysis of about 620 of the donors excluded sequences that lacked an unambiguous match to a single V gene segment. An earlier analysis of several hundred of the donors called V segments functional above 56.7% productive rearrangements and segregating when the between-donor standard deviation exceeded 5%. A statistical classification framework was built to diagnose cytomegalovirus status from the catalog of TCR beta chain sequences. V and J gene assignment, in a later analysis, came from comparing TCR nucleotide sequences with IMGT/GENE-DB human TR gene sequences. In a later analysis, CDR3 sequences and most-parsimonious VDJ recombination scenarios were assigned using the TCRdist pipeline. In a later analysis, each TCR beta chain was defined by its CDR3 amino acid sequence together with its V-gene family, and reads without a unique V-gene family were excluded. To address suspected cross-contamination and a sequencing artifact, a later analysis removed 450 to 700 highly shared, low-generation-probability nucleotide sequences. In a later analysis, a clonal expansion index for each public chain was calculated from normalized within-repertoire ranks of inferred template counts. In a later analysis, generation probabilities were computed using a VDJ recombination model fitted to out-of-frame rearrangements, and the results were checked against IGoR. Hypergeometric tests were used in a later analysis to score TCR-TCR, TCR-HLA and TCR-CMV co-occurrence, with a repertoire-size bias correction applied to the TCR pairs. False discovery rates were estimated in a later analysis by permuting HLA or CMV assignments 20 times. In a later analysis, co-occurring TCRs were grouped using DBSCAN, and TCRdist sequence similarity was added for clustering within HLA-allele-positive subsets. Repertoires with fewer than 30,000 or more than 120,000 public chains, plus five repertoires with anomalous nucleotide sharing, were excluded from co-occurrence clustering. TCRdb took over this immuneACCESS table, retaining in-frame rearrangements with V and J assigned. Such tables are incomplete; in checked studies, under half of the missing clones stem from an unresolved V gene, and the remainder is unexplained. For V, J and clone size, that table is used; D and trimming come from the DNA. The sample table shows roughly 180,000 clones, and roughly four fifths are seen once. The top ten constitute about 0.69% of the sample.

A remark on this clone: Its specific antigen is unknown. One base away there is no much larger clone; base qualities are not given.

This receptor chain uses TRBV7-8 and TRBJ2-1; TRBD2 is a possible D gene, resting on 5 matching bases. The TCR originated in a female donor in good health and CMV-seronegative. Material: PBMCs. CDR3 reads: CASTLRENFYNEQFF. In nucleotide form, the sequence is TGTGCCAGCACCCTGAGGGAGAATTTTTACAATGAGCAGTTCTTC.